This T cell receptor (beta chain) was retrieved from a study of CD8+ T cells in alopecia areata. Background on the study: Using the percentage of affected scalp area, treated patients' severity was scored.

The CDR3 runs 13 residues. Unmatched junction bases numbered 3, after V lost 6 bases and J lost 2 bases. Germline V gives CDR1 MNHEY, CDR2 SVGAGI. Treatment meaning: oral pan-JAK inhibitor, 5-10 mg twice daily. Sequencing relied on a cDNA template that was reverse transcribed from extracted RNA. Profiling relied on immunoSEQ multiplex PCR, and the TCRdb table lists in-frame clones only, not all of them. The table shows 80,000 to 95,000 clones, with about 44% occurring only once. Concerning this clone: Its antigen is as yet unknown.

General observations from the study: Significant decreases in scalp clonality and expanded CD8+ clones followed tofacitinib treatment. Clonality in lesional scalp, especially alopecia totalis/universalis, exceeded that of normal scalp. Scalp and blood retained many expanded lesional clones during tofacitinib.

The source of this sequence is a human donor with alopecia areata. The material sequenced was CD8+ T cells sorted from blood, taken at week 24, from a patient treated with tofacitinib. The chain couples TRBV6-5 to TRBJ2-7; 8 positions agree with TRBD2. The CDR3 reads CASRGGLAYEQYF. As DNA, the CDR3 is TGTGCCAGCAGGGGGGGACTAGCCTACGAGCAGTACTTC.